The clone carrying this T cell receptor beta chain turned up a few times. Its antigen is undetermined. This sample was included in a study of T-cell reconstitution after alpha-beta-depleted transplantation in children. TCRbeta library construction was performed incorporating unique molecular identifiers. In TCRdb, the PCR reads were re-called with MiXCR into one record per CDR3 protein. The sample consists of a few hundred thousand distinct CDR3 sequences, about 16% of them appearing once. The CDR3 extends over 18 amino acids. Germline loops: CDR1 MGHRA, CDR2 YSYEKL. The V segment lost 0 bases and the J segment 5 bases; nucleotides outside the gene matches: 11. Study-wide findings and caveats: After transplant, at about two months, alpha-beta T cells were reportedly derived from several hundred expanded graft clones. It was newly produced T cells that mostly accounted for T-cell counts and diversity one year after transplant.

The sequences come from PBMCs, mostly from graft donor cells, collected 360 days after TCRalphabeta/CD19-depleted stem cell transplant. This chain connects TRBV4-1 to TRBJ2-7; 12 bases align to TRBD2. The receptor was derived from a boy younger than two who had a stem cell transplant for Wiskott-Aldrich syndrome, so the T cells may come from the graft donor. CDR3 loop: CASSQEYTLAGGADEQYF. The DNA of the CDR3 is TGCGCCAGCAGCCAAGAGTATACCCTAGCGGGGGGGGCAGACGAGCAGTACTTC.